This T cell receptor (beta chain) was recovered during a study of control samples from healthy donors and cancer patients. Clones were read by immunoSEQ multiplex PCR, and TCRdb kept only the in-frame ones, dropping some. The sample has some 120,000 clones, about 93% seen once. The CDR3 extends over 18 amino acids. Trimming shortened V by 0 bases and J by 1 base, and 18 bases separated the two germline ends. Germline V gene data show CDR1 as LGHDT and CDR2 as YNNKEL (reference sequence). This clonotype originated in a young man in good health. The sample consisted of blood. V and J are TRBV3-1 (or the pseudogene TRBV3-2) and TRBJ2-5, with a tentative D call TRBD2 (6 bases). In DNA form, the CDR3 reads TGTGCCAGCAGCCAAGAAAGCCCCCGCCTAGCGACCCAAGAGACCCAGTACTTC. Amino acids: CASSQESPRLATQETQYF.